Below are 18 T cell receptor beta chains sequenced from a single sample in a study of blood T cells in healthy people across ages. A J-beta primer mix and a sample-barcoded 5' primer were used in a second PCR of about 7 to 12 cycles. From the 5' RACE reads, TCRdb called clonotypes with MiXCR, one entry per CDR3 protein. The profile shows around 1,700,000 distinct CDR3 sequences, roughly 27% of them singletons. Sequencing used blood. These receptors came from a woman in her twenties or thirties in good health.

The gene calls are TRBV4-1 and TRBJ2-7; D is perhaps TRBD2 (5 bases). CDR3 size: 17 residues. V was pared by 4 bases and J by 2 bases, with 21 bases between. Germline-derived CDR1 and CDR2 are MGHRA and YSYEKL. The CDR3 DNA follows: TGCGCCAGCAGCCCAAACCTAGCAATGTCCCCTACCTACGAGCAGTACTTC. Its translation: CASSPNLAMSPTYEQYF.

The genes are TRBV2 and TRBJ2-5, with a weak D call TRBD1 (5 bases). The CDR3 covers 15 residues. CDR1 is SNHLY and CDR2 is FYNNEI in the germline V gene. Trimming left V 6 bases short and J 4 bases short, with 18 bases between. The DNA of the CDR3 is TGTGCCAGCAGACCGAACACAGGCAGTAGAGAGACCCAGTACTTC. It specifies CASRPNTGSRETQYF.

Many counts were recorded for this clonotype. The J gene is TRBJ2-1, the V gene TRBV20-1; D gene uncertain. Trimming stripped 2 bases from V and 3 bases from J, with 2 bases between. The germline gives CDR1 DFQATT, CDR2 SNEGSKA (reference sequence). CDR3 size: 11 residues. CDR3 residues: CSARLYNEQFF. CDR3 nucleotide sequence: TGCAGTGCTAGACTCTACAATGAGCAGTTCTTC.

Points on this clonotype: A much larger clone sits a single nucleotide away, making a read error possible. This chain connects TRBV12-3 or TRBV12-4 to TRBJ2-1; 9 nucleotides agree with TRBD2. CDR3 length equals 14 residues. The CDR3 region has the DNA TGTGCCAGCGGCGCGACTAGCGGTTACAATGAGCACTTCTTC. Translated: CASGATSGYNEHFF.

This clonotype was found many times. V and J are TRBV7-2 and TRBJ2-7, with D possibly called TRBD1 or TRBD2 (5 bases each). Trimming removed 8 bases from V and 3 bases from J, with 8 bases in between. In germline, CDR1 is SGHTA, CDR2 FQGNSA. This CDR3 region has 11 residues. Here the CDR3 reads CASEGYYEQYF. The CDR3 bases are TGTGCCAGCGAGGGGTACTACGAGCAGTACTTC.

This clonotype has only a few counts. V is TRBV2 and J is TRBJ2-7; 7 bases match TRBD1. The CDR3 spans 17 residues. Germline CDR1 SNHLY, CDR2 FYNNEI. J lost 2 bases, V lost 1 base, and 11 bases had no gene match. CDR3 in amino acids: CASSEGGTAYITYEQYF. In nucleotides, the CDR3 is TGTGCCAGCAGTGAAGGAGGGACAGCTTATATTACCTACGAGCAGTACTTC. Filled out from reference TRBV2 and TRBJ2-7, the complete variable domain reads EPEVTQTPSHQVTQMGQEVILRCVPISNHLYFYWYRQILGQKVEFLVSFYNNEISEKSEIFDDQFSVERPDGSNFTLKIRSTKLEDSAMYFCASSEGGTAYITYEQYFGPGTRLTVT.

The chain employs TRBV29-1 and TRBJ2-3, with 7 bases fitting TRBD1. From germline, CDR1 is SQVTM and CDR2 ANQGSEA. The CDR3 runs 14 residues. V gave up 7 bases and J gave up 0 bases; unmatched junction bases: 7. DNA for the CDR3: TGCAGCGCCCTGAGACAGGGAAGCACAGATACGCAGTATTTT. Protein sequence: CSALRQGSTDTQYF.

The rearrangement uses TRBV28 and TRBJ2-1; D possibly corresponds to TRBD1 (5 bases). Trimming pared 1 base from V and 13 bases from J, leaving 17 bases between. The CDR3 is 14 amino acids. Germline lookup yields CDR1 MDHEN and CDR2 SYDVKM. CDR3 in amino acids: CASSLSPHQGLQFF. CDR3 DNA: TGTGCCAGCAGTTTATCACCCCACCAGGGCTTACAGTTCTTC.

This clonotype was seen many times. The rearrangement joins TRBV15 to TRBJ2-7; TRBD1 might be the D (6 bases). Trimming cost V 0 bases and J 0 bases, with 12 bases left between them. There are 16 residues in the CDR3. Per the germline V gene, CDR1 is LNHNV and CDR2 is YYDKDF (reference sequence). The DNA for the CDR3 is TGTGCCACCAGCAGAGAAGCGAGGACAGACTCCTACGAGCAGTACTTC. Its protein is CATSREARTDSYEQYF.

The genes are TRBV5-1 and TRBJ2-5; 9 positions agree with TRBD2. From germline, CDR1 is SGHRS and CDR2 YFSETQ. The CDR3 totals 16 residues. J gave up 5 bases and V 0 bases, and 8 bases lay outside the gene matches. The CDR3 region is CASSLDSGGPAETQYF. The CDR3, as DNA: TGCGCCAGCAGCTTGGATAGCGGGGGACCCGCGGAGACCCAGTACTTC.

The genes are TRBV11-2 and TRBJ2-5; 8 positions agree with TRBD2. Germline CDR1 is SGHAT and CDR2 is FQNNGV. CDR3 size: 18 residues. J gave up 9 bases and V 3 bases, and 21 bases lay outside the gene matches. CDR3 coding DNA: TGTGCCAGCAGCTTTCTTGGATCGGCGGGGGGCTCGGGGACGGCCCAGTACTTC. It codes for CASSFLGSAGGSGTAQYF.

Concerning this clonotype itself: At one end, the junction sequence differs from germline, possibly due to a read error. This chain joins TRBV10-3 and TRBJ2-7; D is undetermined. Germline CDR1 is ENHRY and CDR2 is SYGVKD. The CDR3 is 15 amino acids. This chain's CDR3 is CAVSDPVLGSYEQYF. The CDR3 DNA is TGTGCCGTCAGTGACCCTGTGCTCGGGTCCTACGAGCAGTACTTC.

V usage is TRBV12-3 or TRBV12-4 and J usage is TRBJ2-6; D might be TRBD1 (6 bases). There are 16 residues in the CDR3. V was trimmed by 5 bases and J by 3 bases, leaving 14 bases between them. CDR3 amino acids: CASSPQGRGGANVLTF. DNA of the CDR3: TGTGCCAGCAGTCCCCAGGGGAGAGGTGGGGCCAACGTCCTGACTTTC.

This clonotype has only a few counts. A much larger clone differs by one base, so this may be a read error. The chain employs TRBV20-1 and TRBJ2-1; 7 bases are a match to TRBD2. The J call may be mistaken, given a closer DNA end match to TRBJ2-7. This CDR3 contains 15 residues. Germline V CDR1 and CDR2: DFQATT, SNEGSKA (reference sequence). The CDR3 DNA reads as TGCAGTGCTACTCCGGCTAGCGGTTCCTACAATGAGCAGTACTTC. Protein: CSATPASGSYNEQYF.

The chain has TRBV7-9 and TRBJ2-3, with D maybe TRBD2 (5 bases). Trimming stripped 3 bases from V and 2 bases from J, with 9 bases between. This CDR3 spans 14 amino acids. Germline V lookup: CDR1 SEHNR, CDR2 FQNEAQ (reference sequence). CDR3 sequence reads: CASSFKRSTDTQYF. In DNA form, the CDR3 reads TGTGCCAGCAGCTTCAAGCGGTCCACAGATACGCAGTATTTT.

This chain connects TRBV7-2 to TRBJ2-2; D is ambiguous. V lost 6 bases and J lost 0, with 8 bases in between. The germline CDR1 and CDR2 sequences are SGHTA and FQGNSA. This CDR3 is 14 amino acids long. The CDR3 DNA reads as TGTGCCAGCAGAAGGCCATCGAACACCGGGGAGCTGTTTTTT. It encodes CASRRPSNTGELFF.

This clonotype appeared many times. The chain's CDR3 is CASSVLGDFSYEQYF. CDR3 bases: TGTGCCAGCAGCGTTCTAGGGGATTTTTCCTACGAGCAGTACTTC. This rearrangement joins TRBV7-9 to TRBJ2-7; tentatively, D is TRBD1 (5 bases). CDR1 is SEHNR and CDR2 is FQNEAQ in the germline V gene (reference sequence). The V and J ends lost 5 bases and 1 base respectively, with 15 bases between them. CDR3 size: 15 residues.

In the case of this clonotype: A read error is likely, as this CDR3 ends without the conserved phenylalanine or tryptophan. The V call is TRBV7-2, the J call TRBJ1-4, with TRBD1 identical over 10 bases. This CDR3 has 15 amino acids. The junction had 8 bases not matched to a gene; V was cut back by 7 bases and J by 6 bases. Germline V gene data show CDR1 as SGHTA and CDR2 as FQGNSA. The CDR3 loop is CASNYYGQGDEKLFV. As DNA, the CDR3 is TGTGCCAGCAACTACTACGGACAGGGGGATGAAAAACTGTTTGTT.